The 25 T cell receptor beta chains below come from one sample, sequenced in a study of T cells after yellow fever vaccination. TCRdb analysed the 5' RACE reads with MiXCR anew, one entry per CDR3 protein. The sample has about 160,000 distinct CDR3 sequences, 6.5% to 8.5% seen once. The sequenced sample was CD4+ T cells sorted from PBMCs, obtained 5 days after the first yellow fever vaccination. The receptors were sampled from a man younger than 35 who received the YFV17D yellow fever vaccine.

This clonotype was seen a handful of times. The chain is built from TRBV5-4 and TRBJ1-6; D is undetermined. Per germline, CDR1 SGHNT and CDR2 YYREEE (reference sequence). V lost 3 bases and J lost 7, with 17 bases in between. The CDR3 covers 16 residues. CDR3 DNA sequence: TGTGCCAGCAGCTCTCCTCGTGGAGGGAACAATTCACCCCTCCACTTT. The encoded protein is CASSSPRGGNNSPLHF.

The chain couples TRBV6-5 to TRBJ2-7, with TRBD1 matching over 7 bases. V was pared by 2 bases and J by 10 bases, with 11 bases of the junction left unmatched. The CDR3 is 14 amino acids. Per germline, CDR1 MNHEY and CDR2 SVGAGI. The CDR3 protein is CASSYRDRDPLQYV. The CDR3 nucleotides are TGTGCCAGCAGTTACCGCGACAGGGATCCACTCCAGTACGTC.

This clonotype appeared many times. The chain couples TRBV20-1 to TRBJ1-2; the match to TRBD1 covers 9 bases. The V gene end was trimmed by 3 bases and the J gene end by 8 bases; junction bases not matched to a gene: 10. Germline V CDR1 and CDR2: DFQATT, SNEGSKA (reference sequence). The CDR3 spans 14 residues. CDR3 sequence reads: CSASPRGQGEGYTF. The CDR3 DNA sequence: TGCAGTGCTAGCCCCAGGGGACAGGGAGAGGGCTACACCTTC.

At least ten counts were recorded for this clonotype. The chain has TRBV2 and TRBJ2-1; the D is unclear. V lost 5 bases and J 6 bases, leaving 5 bases between the germline ends. Germline V gives CDR1 SNHLY, CDR2 FYNNEI. The CDR3 extends over 11 amino acids. In DNA form, the CDR3 reads TGTGCCAGCAGTTTTCCCAATGAGCAGTTCTTC. It yields the protein CASSFPNEQFF. The full variable domain, its missing parts supplied by reference TRBV2 and TRBJ2-1, is EPEVTQTPSHQVTQMGQEVILRCVPISNHLYFYWYRQILGQKVEFLVSFYNNEISEKSEIFDDQFSVERPDGSNFTLKIRSTKLEDSAMYFCASSFPNEQFFGPGTRLTVL.

This clonotype was recorded at least ten times. The chain links TRBV5-1 to TRBJ2-2; D is perhaps TRBD1 (6 bases). Trimming stripped 1 base from V and 2 bases from J, with 9 bases between. The CDR3 runs to 15 residues. Per the germline V gene, CDR1 is SGHRS and CDR2 is YFSETQ. The CDR3 coding sequence is TGCGCCAGCAGCTTGACAGGGCCAAACACCGGGGAGCTGTTTTTT. It yields the protein CASSLTGPNTGELFF.

This clonotype has only a few counts. The chain employs TRBV7-2 and TRBJ1-2, with 8 bases that match TRBD1. Unmatched junction bases numbered 6, after V lost 4 bases and J lost 5 bases. Germline V CDR1 and CDR2: SGHTA, FQGNSA. The CDR3 length is 14 residues. DNA for the CDR3: TGTGCCAGCAGCTCGACGGGACAGGTGTATGGCTACACCTTC. Amino acid sequence: CASSSTGQVYGYTF.

This clonotype was detected many times. The chain uses TRBV5-1 and TRBJ2-1; D gene unclear. Between the trimmed V and J ends, which lost 0 bases and 2 bases, there was a span of 3 bases. Germline-derived CDR1 and CDR2 are SGHRS and YFSETQ. CDR3 length: 13 residues. In DNA form, the CDR3 reads TGCGCCAGCAGCTTGGCGACCTACAATGAGCAGTTCTTC. Translated: CASSLATYNEQFF.

This clonotype was counted many times. V is TRBV2 and J is TRBJ1-2, with D uncertain. Germline CDR1 and CDR2: SNHLY and FYNNEI. CDR3 length equals 13 residues. The germline V and J ends were trimmed by 6 bases and 2 bases, with 10 bases remaining between them. CDR3: CASRFSGNYGYTF. In nucleotides, the CDR3 is TGTGCCAGCAGGTTTAGTGGGAACTATGGCTACACCTTC. Full variable domain (rest looked up from reference TRBV2 and TRBJ1-2): EPEVTQTPSHQVTQMGQEVILRCVPISNHLYFYWYRQILGQKVEFLVSFYNNEISEKSEIFDDQFSVERPDGSNFTLKIRSTKLEDSAMYFCASRFSGNYGYTFGSGTRLTVV.

This clonotype has at least ten counts. The V and J genes are TRBV11-3 and TRBJ2-5; D remains unclear. The germline gives CDR1 SGHNT, CDR2 YENEEA. Trimming removed 0 bases at V and 3 bases at J, with 11 bases between. The CDR3 totals 15 residues. CDR3 in amino acids: CASSLDGAGEETQYF. The CDR3 bases are TGTGCCAGCAGCTTAGATGGAGCAGGAGAAGAGACCCAGTACTTC.

This clonotype occurred a few times. The chain combines TRBV4-3 with TRBJ2-5; 12 bases align to TRBD2. Trimming cost V 0 bases and J 5 bases; bases outside gene matches: 7. From germline, CDR1 is LGHNA and CDR2 YSLEER. This CDR3 has 17 residues. The CDR3 DNA sequence: TGCGCCAGCAGCCAAGATCCTAGCGGGGGGGCCAGGGAGACCCAGTACTTC. Translating gives CASSQDPSGGARETQYF.

The rearrangement links TRBV7-3 to TRBJ2-3; D is unresolved. Germline CDR1 is SGHTA and CDR2 is FQGTGA. V was cut by 4 bases and J by 6 bases, with 8 bases left in between. This CDR3 is built from 12 residues. In DNA, the CDR3 is TGTGCCAGCAGCTCAAACCGGGATACGCAGTATTTT. Amino acids: CASSSNRDTQYF.

To note about this clonotype: Given a much more abundant clone one base away, this may be a read error. The genes are TRBV27 and TRBJ2-1; D perhaps matches TRBD1 (7 bases). Germline lookup yields CDR1 MNHEY and CDR2 SMNVEV (reference sequence). Trimming removed 8 bases at V and 8 bases at J, with 19 bases between. There are 14 residues in the CDR3. CDR3 DNA sequence: TGTGCCAGCCGCAGGCGCGGGACAGCGGATGAGCAGTTCTTC. Translation: CASRRRGTADEQFF.

Concerning this clonotype itself: The junction departs from the called germline gene at one end, perhaps through a read error. The genes are TRBV6-5 and TRBJ1-2; D is ambiguous. The germline V gene has CDR1 MNHEY and CDR2 SVGAGI. This CDR3 has 12 amino acids. The CDR3 protein is CACSRTAQGYTF. CDR3 coding DNA: TGTGCCTGCAGTAGGACCGCTCAGGGCTACACCTTC.

This clonotype has more than one count but fewer than ten. The chain joins TRBV18 to TRBJ2-5, with TRBD1 identical over 11 bases. The CDR3 is 14 amino acids. V lost 3 bases to trimming and J lost 4 bases; unmatched junction nucleotides: 1. The germline CDR1 and CDR2 sequences are KGHSH and LQKENI. CDR3 sequence (DNA): TGTGCCAGCTCACCTGGGACAGGGGGAGAGACCCAGTACTTC. It specifies CASSPGTGGETQYF.

This clonotype was counted at least ten times. The V call is TRBV9, the J call TRBJ1-6; 7 positions agree with TRBD1. The V and J ends lost 7 bases and 6 bases, in that order; junction bases with no gene match: 7. In germline, CDR1 is SGDLS, CDR2 YYNGEE. CDR3 length equals 14 residues. The CDR3 DNA follows: TGTGCCAGCGGAAAAGGGGGCAGTAATTCACCCCTCCACTTT. Encoded protein: CASGKGGSNSPLHF.

The chain employs TRBV7-8 and TRBJ2-4; D unclear. Trimming stripped 4 bases from V and 8 bases from J, with 15 bases between. This CDR3 has 14 amino acids. Germline V gene lookup returns CDR1 SGHVS and CDR2 FQNEAQ. In DNA, the CDR3 is TGTGCCAGCAGCTCCCAACAAGGACGATACATTCAGTACTTC. This encodes CASSSQQGRYIQYF.

The rearrangement links TRBV5-1 to TRBJ2-7; perhaps D is TRBD1 or TRBD2 (5 bases each). CDR1 is SGHRS and CDR2 is YFSETQ in the germline V gene. CDR3 size: 13 residues. V was clipped by 7 bases and J by 3 bases, with 14 bases between them. CDR3 loop: CASRPGTRYEQYF. CDR3 nucleotides: TGCGCCAGCCGCCCAGGGACCCGCTACGAGCAGTACTTC. Variable domain in full (rest from reference TRBV5-1 and TRBJ2-7): KAGVTQTPRYLIKTRGQQVTLSCSPISGHRSVSWYQQTPGQGLQFLFEYFSETQRNKGNFPGRFSGRQFSNSRSEMNVSTLELGDSALYLCASRPGTRYEQYFGPGTRLTVT.

A note on this clonotype: A much larger clone differs from this one at a single base, so this may be a read error. This chain links TRBV20-1 with TRBJ1-1; 10 nucleotides match TRBD1. The CDR3 is 15 amino acids. Germline lookup yields CDR1 DFQATT and CDR2 SNEGSKA (reference sequence). CDR3 nucleotide sequence: TGCCGTGCACTACGCCGGACAGGGGGGGACACTGAAGCTTTCTTT. The encoded protein is CRALRRTGGDTEAFF.

The V gene is TRBV7-6, the J gene TRBJ2-2; D is uncertain. The V end was cut by 5 bases, the J end by 4 bases, with 5 bases between. The CDR3 loop spans 12 amino acids. The germline CDR1 and CDR2 sequences are SGHVS and FNYEAQ. CDR3 loop: CASSRPTGELFF. In DNA, the CDR3 is TGTGCCAGCAGCAGGCCCACCGGGGAGCTGTTTTTT.

This clonotype showed up just a few times. The gene calls are TRBV6-1 and TRBJ2-7; 7 bases map to TRBD1. The CDR3 is made up of 14 amino acids. Germline V gene sequence: CDR1 MNHNS, CDR2 SASEGT. Trimming took 6 bases from V and 4 from J; bases not matched to a gene: 9. The CDR3 reads CASRPATGRYEQYV. As DNA, the CDR3 is TGTGCCAGCAGACCCGCGACAGGGAGATACGAGCAGTACGTC.

The genes are TRBV12-3 or TRBV12-4 and TRBJ2-1, with 10 bases that match TRBD2. The CDR3 contains 19 residues. Trimming took 7 bases from V and 5 from J; bases not matched to a gene: 20. The chain's CDR3 is CASKLGRTGLTSGDNEQFF. CDR3 DNA: TGTGCCAGCAAACTGGGCCGGACAGGGTTAACTAGCGGGGACAATGAGCAGTTCTTC.

This clonotype came up a few times. The chain links TRBV6-1 to TRBJ1-2, with a tentative D call TRBD1 (5 bases). V dropped 3 bases and J dropped 4 bases, with 9 bases sitting between them. Germline CDR1 reads MNHNS; CDR2 reads SASEGT. This CDR3 spans 13 amino acids. CDR3 in DNA: TGTGCCAGCAGTGAGGGGGGGACCTATGGCTACACCTTC. It encodes CASSEGGTYGYTF.

The chain combines TRBV7-9 with TRBJ2-3, with TRBD1 matching 7 bases. Germline CDR1 and CDR2: SEHNR and FQNEAQ (reference sequence). The CDR3 is 16 amino acids. The V and J ends lost 2 bases and 2 bases, in that order; junction bases with no gene match: 7. CDR3 region: CASSLSRQGNTDTQYF. The CDR3 nucleotides read TGTGCCAGCAGCTTAAGCCGACAGGGTAACACAGATACGCAGTATTTT.

The sample holds many counts of this clonotype. This chain links TRBV6-1 with TRBJ2-2; a weak D match, TRBD2 (7 bases). V was shortened by 5 bases and J by 0 bases, with 10 bases between the two germline ends. Germline V gene sequence: CDR1 MNHNS, CDR2 SASEGT. The CDR3 has 15 amino acids. The CDR3 nucleotides read TGTGCCAGCAGTAGAGGGGGGGCGAACACCGGGGAGCTGTTTTTT. Protein: CASSRGGANTGELFF.

This clonotype was observed at least ten times. The chain joins TRBV9 to TRBJ2-3; the match to TRBD1 covers 10 bases. This CDR3 has 15 residues. Looked up from germline, CDR1 is SGDLS and CDR2 is YYNGEE. J lost 4 bases, V lost 5 bases, and 7 bases had no gene match. This CDR3 reads CASRKSGTGADTQYF. The CDR3 bases are TGTGCCAGCAGAAAGTCCGGGACAGGGGCAGATACGCAGTATTTT.